The sequence of this T cell receptor beta chain was determined in a study of blood T cells in healthy people across ages (dated by TCRdb to between 2014 and 2017). With respect to the entire study: In model experiments, roughly one uniquely barcoded TCR beta cDNA molecule per two T cells was captured by template switching. Using deep sequencing normalized with unique cDNA molecular identifiers, the study measured how TCR beta repertoire diversity changes with age. Donors were grouped into four age groups: young (average roughly 15 years), middle-aged (roughly 38), aged (62) and long-lived (around 80). Donors of different ages were randomly distributed across sequencing lanes to avoid experimental bias. Two additional independent replicas of 1 million unique cDNA reads from the same blood draw were analyzed for two donors (one aged 18 to 30 and one aged 80 or older).

V is pruned by 6 bases and J by 5 bases, leaving 16 bases of the junction without a gene match. The CDR3 holds 18 amino acids from the cysteine to the phenylalanine. CDR3 DNA is the only sequence kept; it has 54 bases, read in frame from the first base. Sequences MDHEN (CDR1) and SYDVKM (CDR2) are obtained from the germline V gene. This clonotype was observed a handful of times. This clone's antigen is unknown. No base-level quality is on record; no much larger clone is a single base apart. The full study reports these points: Observed TCR beta diversity per million T cells fell roughly linearly with age, and a significant reduction was already apparent by age about 36. The percentage of naive T cells measured by flow cytometry correlated strongly with observed TCR beta diversity. Donor CMV infection status was unknown, potentially confounding age-related changes in expanded clonotypes. Conclusive comparison of naive and antigen-experienced compartments was prevented by the profiling of bulk unsorted PBMCs. Compared with the aged group, the long-lived group had more naive CD4+ T cells, fewer expanded clones and increased TCR diversity, suggesting age selection. Estimates of total diversity based on one million sequenced T cells were considered lower bounds and underestimates.

Libraries were constructed by 5' RACE. TCRdb shows the sequencer as Illumina HiSeq 2500. The second PCR ran for about 7 to 11 cycles and used a J-beta primer mix along with a sample-barcoded 5' primer. A unique molecular identifier was introduced onto each TCR beta cDNA molecule by a template-switch 5' adaptor carrying 12 random nucleotides. Each sample yielded at least 2.5 million CDR3-containing paired-end reads. All of the RNA was converted into first-strand cDNA using the Mint cDNA synthesis kit, with a TRBC-specific oligonucleotide serving as the primer. Following uracil-DNA glycosylase treatment, a first 18-cycle PCR with universal primers M1SS and BC2_uni_R was performed on all cDNA. As for how the authors treated the data: For normalization, 1 million high-quality reads, each with a distinct molecular identifier, were randomly selected from each sample. Reads with shared molecular identifiers were discarded instead of being binned into consensus sequences. MiTCR, run with a Q25 quality threshold and the strictest error-elimination algorithm, handled CDR3 identification, clonotype clustering and error correction. A nonparametric unseen species model with Euler transformation was used to estimate a lower bound on total TCR beta diversity. TCRdb took the public reads, trimmed them with fastp at Q25, ran MiXCR for clone calling and kept in-frame beta chains. A single entry per CDR3 protein holds the most common genes and DNA from its merged rows. These V and J calls derive from TCRdb rather than the authors' analysis. This sample has around 280,000 distinct CDR3 sequences in its table, and roughly 26% of those were observed once. The ten largest make up 29% of the sample.

Donors were a few dozen systemically healthy Caucasian individuals from Russia aged roughly 6 to 95 years. Each donor gave ten milliliters of peripheral blood, collected into EDTA-treated Vacutainer tubes. Ficoll-Paque density-gradient centrifugation was used to isolate PBMCs, with at least 6 million per sample. Total RNA, at least 6 micrograms per sample, was extracted from PBMCs with Trizol reagent. For every donor, an aliquot of PBMCs went through flow cytometry to measure the percentages of naive CD45RAhigh/CD27high T cells. The V gene is TRBV28 and the J gene is TRBJ1-1, with 12 bases in between that match TRBD1. The material sequenced was blood. The clonotype comes from a woman in her 70s in good health. The CDR3 reads as follows: CASRQGQGARRASTEAFF. The nucleotides are TGTGCCAGCAGGCAGGGACAGGGGGCAAGGAGGGCAAGTACTGAAGCTTTCTTT.